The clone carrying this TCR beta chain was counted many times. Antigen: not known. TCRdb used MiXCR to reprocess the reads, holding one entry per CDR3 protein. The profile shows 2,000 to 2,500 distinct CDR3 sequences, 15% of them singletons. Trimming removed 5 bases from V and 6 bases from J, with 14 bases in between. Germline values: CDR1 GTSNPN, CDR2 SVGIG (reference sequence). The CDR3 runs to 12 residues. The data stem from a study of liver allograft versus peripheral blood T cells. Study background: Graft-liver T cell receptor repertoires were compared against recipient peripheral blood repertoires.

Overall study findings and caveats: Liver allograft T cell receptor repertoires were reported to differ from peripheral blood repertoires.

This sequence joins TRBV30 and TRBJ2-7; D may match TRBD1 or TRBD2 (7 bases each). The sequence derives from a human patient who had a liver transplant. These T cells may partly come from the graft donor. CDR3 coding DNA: TGTGCCTGGGGAACCAGGGGGGGCGAGCAGTACTTC. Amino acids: CAWGTRGGEQYF.